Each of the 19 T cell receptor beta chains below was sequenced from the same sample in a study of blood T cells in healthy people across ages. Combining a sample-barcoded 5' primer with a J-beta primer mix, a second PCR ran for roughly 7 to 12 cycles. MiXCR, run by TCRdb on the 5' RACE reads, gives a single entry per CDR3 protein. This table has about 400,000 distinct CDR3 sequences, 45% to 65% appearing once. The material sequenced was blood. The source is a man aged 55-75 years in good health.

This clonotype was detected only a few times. CDR3 sequence: CASSVGQTSTDTQYF. CDR3 bases: TGCGCCAGCAGCGTCGGACAGACTAGCACAGATACGCAGTATTTT. The chain links TRBV5-1 to TRBJ2-3, with a tentative D call TRBD1 (6 bases). V lost 4 bases and J lost 0, with 12 bases in between. This CDR3 is built from 15 residues. CDR1 SGHRS and CDR2 YFSETQ come from the germline V gene.

The CDR3 protein is CASSPEASGGAEQYF. The CDR3 nucleotides are TGTGCCAGCTCACCAGAGGCTAGCGGGGGGGCCGAGCAGTACTTC. This sequence joins TRBV18 and TRBJ2-7; 12 nucleotides agree with TRBD2. The CDR3 is made up of 15 amino acids. Germline V gene sequence: CDR1 KGHSH, CDR2 LQKENI. V shed 2 bases and J 6 bases; nucleotides not matched to a gene: 5.

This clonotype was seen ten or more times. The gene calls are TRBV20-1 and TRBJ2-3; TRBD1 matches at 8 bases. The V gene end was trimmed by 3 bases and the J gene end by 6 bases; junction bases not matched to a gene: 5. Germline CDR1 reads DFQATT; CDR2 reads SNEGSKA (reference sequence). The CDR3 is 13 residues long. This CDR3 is CSASPRQGDTQYF. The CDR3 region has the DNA TGCAGTGCTAGCCCGAGACAGGGGGATACGCAGTATTTT.

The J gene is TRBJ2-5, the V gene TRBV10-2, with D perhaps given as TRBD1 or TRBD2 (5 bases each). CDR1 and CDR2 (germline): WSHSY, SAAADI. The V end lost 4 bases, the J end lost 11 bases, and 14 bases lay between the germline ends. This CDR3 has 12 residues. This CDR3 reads CASSVGTWEQYF. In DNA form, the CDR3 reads TGCGCCAGCAGTGTCGGGACCTGGGAGCAGTACTTC.

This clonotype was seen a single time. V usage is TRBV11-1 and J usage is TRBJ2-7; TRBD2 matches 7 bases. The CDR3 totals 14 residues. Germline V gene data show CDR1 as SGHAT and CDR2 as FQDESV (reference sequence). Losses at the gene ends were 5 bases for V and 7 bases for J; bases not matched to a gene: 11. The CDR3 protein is CASSVLAGPWEQYF. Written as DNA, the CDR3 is TGTGCCAGCAGCGTATTAGCGGGCCCTTGGGAGCAGTACTTC.

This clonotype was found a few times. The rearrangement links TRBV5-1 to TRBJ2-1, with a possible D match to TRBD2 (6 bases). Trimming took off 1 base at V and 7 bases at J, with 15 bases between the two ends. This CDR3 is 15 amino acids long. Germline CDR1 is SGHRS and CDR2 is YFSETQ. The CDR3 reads CASSLSTSIENEQFF. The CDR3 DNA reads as TGCGCCAGCAGCTTGAGCACTAGCATTGAGAATGAGCAGTTCTTC. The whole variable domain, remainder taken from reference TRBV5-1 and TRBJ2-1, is KAGVTQTPRYLIKTRGQQVTLSCSPISGHRSVSWYQQTPGQGLQFLFEYFSETQRNKGNFPGRFSGRQFSNSRSEMNVSTLELGDSALYLCASSLSTSIENEQFFGPGTRLTVL.

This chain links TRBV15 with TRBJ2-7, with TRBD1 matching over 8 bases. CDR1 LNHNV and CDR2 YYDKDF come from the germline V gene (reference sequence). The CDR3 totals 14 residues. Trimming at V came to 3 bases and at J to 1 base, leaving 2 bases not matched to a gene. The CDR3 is CATSRNRGSYEQYF. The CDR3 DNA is TGTGCCACCAGCAGGAACAGGGGGTCCTACGAGCAGTACTTC.

The CDR3 region is CASSEWQGVTEAFF. The CDR3 DNA reads TGTGCCAGCAGTGAATGGCAGGGAGTCACTGAAGCTTTCTTT. The gene calls are TRBV2 and TRBJ1-1; the D gene is possibly TRBD1 (5 bases). CDR1 and CDR2 from the germline V gene are SNHLY and FYNNEI. Between the trimmed V and J ends, which lost 2 bases and 4 bases, there was a span of 11 bases. This CDR3 contains 14 residues.

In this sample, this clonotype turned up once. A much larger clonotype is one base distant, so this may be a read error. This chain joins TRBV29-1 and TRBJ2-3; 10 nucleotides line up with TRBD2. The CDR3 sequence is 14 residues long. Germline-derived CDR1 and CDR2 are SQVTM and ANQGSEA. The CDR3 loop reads CSVEGTSGAETQYF. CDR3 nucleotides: TGCAGCGTTGAAGGAACTAGCGGGGCAGAGACGCAGTATTTT.

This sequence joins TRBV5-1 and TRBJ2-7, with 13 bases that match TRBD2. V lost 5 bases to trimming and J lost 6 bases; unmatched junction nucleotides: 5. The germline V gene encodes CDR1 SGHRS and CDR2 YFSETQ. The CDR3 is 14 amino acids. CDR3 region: CASRPGTSGVEQYF. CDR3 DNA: TGCGCCAGCAGGCCCGGGACTAGCGGGGTCGAGCAGTACTTC.

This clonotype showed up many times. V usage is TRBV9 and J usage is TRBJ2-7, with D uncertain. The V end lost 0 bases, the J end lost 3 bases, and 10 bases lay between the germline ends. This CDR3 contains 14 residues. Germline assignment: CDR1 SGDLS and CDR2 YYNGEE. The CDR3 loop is CASSVAPTGYEQYF. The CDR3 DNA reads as TGTGCCAGCAGCGTAGCCCCTACCGGCTACGAGCAGTACTTC. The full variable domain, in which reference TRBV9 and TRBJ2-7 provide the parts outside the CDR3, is DSGVTQTPKHLITATGQRVTLRCSPRSGDLSVYWYQQSLDQGLQFLIQYYNGEERAKGNILERFSAQQFPDLHSELNLSSLELGDSALYFCASSVAPTGYEQYFGPGTRLTVT.

The CDR3 loop is CSAKGEYYGYTF. The CDR3 nucleotides read TGCAGTGCTAAGGGGGAATACTATGGCTACACCTTC. This chain connects TRBV20-1 to TRBJ1-2; maybe TRBD1 (6 bases). CDR3 length: 12 residues. V lost 4 bases to trimming and J lost 3 bases, with 9 bases between them. Germline V CDR1 and CDR2: DFQATT, SNEGSKA (reference sequence).

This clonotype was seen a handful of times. The CDR3 region is CASSEVVTGELFF. CDR3 coding DNA: TGTGCCAGCAGTGAGGTGGTTACCGGGGAGCTGTTTTTT. V gene TRBV2 combines with J gene TRBJ2-2; D unclear. Trimming removed 3 bases at V and 5 bases at J, with 7 bases between. This CDR3 is built from 13 residues. Looked up from germline, CDR1 is SNHLY and CDR2 is FYNNEI.

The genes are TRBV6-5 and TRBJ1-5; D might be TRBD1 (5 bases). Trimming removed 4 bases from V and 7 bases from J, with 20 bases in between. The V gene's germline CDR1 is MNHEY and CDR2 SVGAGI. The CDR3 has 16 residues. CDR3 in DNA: TGTGCCAGCAGTTTAACCCGGGACGTGAGGACCCAGCCCCAGCATTTT. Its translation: CASSLTRDVRTQPQHF.

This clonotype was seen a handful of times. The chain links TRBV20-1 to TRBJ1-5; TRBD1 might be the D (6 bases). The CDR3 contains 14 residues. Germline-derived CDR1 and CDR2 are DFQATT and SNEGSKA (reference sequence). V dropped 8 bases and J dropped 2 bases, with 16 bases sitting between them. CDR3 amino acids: CSPSDSRGNQPQHF. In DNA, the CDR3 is TGCAGTCCTTCGGACAGCCGGGGCAATCAGCCCCAGCATTTT.

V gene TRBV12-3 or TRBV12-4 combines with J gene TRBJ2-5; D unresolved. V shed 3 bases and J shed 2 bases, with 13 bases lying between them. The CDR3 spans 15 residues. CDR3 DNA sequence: TGTGCCAGCAGTTTCTGGGTCAGAACACAAGAGACCCAGTACTTC. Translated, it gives CASSFWVRTQETQYF.

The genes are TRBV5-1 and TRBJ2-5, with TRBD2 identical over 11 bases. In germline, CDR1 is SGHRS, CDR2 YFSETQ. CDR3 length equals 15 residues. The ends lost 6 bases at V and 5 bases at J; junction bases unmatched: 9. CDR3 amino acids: CASNPAGLAVETQYF. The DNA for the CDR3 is TGCGCCAGCAACCCCGCGGGACTAGCGGTGGAGACCCAGTACTTC.

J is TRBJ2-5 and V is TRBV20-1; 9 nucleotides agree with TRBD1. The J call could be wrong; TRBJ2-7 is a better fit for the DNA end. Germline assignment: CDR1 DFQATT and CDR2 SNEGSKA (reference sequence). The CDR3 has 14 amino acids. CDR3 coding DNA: TGCAGTGCTAGATATCCAGACAGGGGGGACGAGCAGTACTTC. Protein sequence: CSARYPDRGDEQYF.

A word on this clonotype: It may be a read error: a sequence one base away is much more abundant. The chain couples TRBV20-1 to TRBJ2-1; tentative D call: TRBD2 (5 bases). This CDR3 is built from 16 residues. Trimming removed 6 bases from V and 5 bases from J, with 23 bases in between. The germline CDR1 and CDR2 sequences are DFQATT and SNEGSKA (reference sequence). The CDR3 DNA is TGCAGTGCCCAGCCTTGGGTTGGACTGGGCAACAATGAGCAGTTCTTC. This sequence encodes CSAQPWVGLGNNEQFF.